This entry concerns a single TCR beta chain. Its specificity is unknown. This sample stems from a study of T cells after yellow fever vaccination. The study's findings and limits: Most primary-vaccination clones recurred post-booster (roughly 96% CD4, around 88% CD8).

TCRdb called the 5' RACE reads again in MiXCR, with one record for every CDR3 protein. The sample has about 210,000 distinct CDR3 sequences, 3.2% seen once; the top ten hold around 3%. The sequences come from CD4+ T cells sorted from PBMCs, collected 10 days after the yellow fever booster vaccination. The origin of this receptor is a young man who received the YFV17D yellow fever vaccine.

The CDR3 loop reads CASSLSWTGGAETQYF. CDR3 in DNA: TGTGCCAGCAGCTTATCCTGGACAGGCGGGGCGGAGACCCAGTACTTC. The chain carries TRBV7-9 and TRBJ2-5; D possibly corresponds to TRBD1 (7 bases). The V gene's germline CDR1 is SEHNR and CDR2 FQNEAQ (reference sequence). V was trimmed by 2 bases and J by 5 bases, leaving 18 bases between them. The CDR3 loop spans 16 amino acids.